Reported below is one T cell receptor (beta chain). Trimming left V 2 bases short and J 4 bases short, with 9 bases between. The CDR3 is 14 amino acids. Germline CDR1 is WNHNN and CDR2 is SYGVQD (reference sequence). These data originate in a study of blood T cell repertoires in COVID-19. Study-wide context: COVID-19 samples collected from the United States, Italy and Spain covered acute and convalescent phases. Sources were T cells, B-cell-depleted T cells, or PBMCs; the material itself was cDNA or gDNA.

Per the original methods: Scientists estimated how many nucleated cells there were by amplifying reference gene primers. Using immunoSEQ multiplex PCR, the repertoire was profiled, and TCRdb retains in-frame clones only, with some absent. From that table come the V and J calls and clone size; the DNA was used to work out D and trimming. The data show 93,000 or so clones, more than 80% seen once. What was sequenced was peripheral blood. The receptor was isolated from an older woman with acute or convalescent COVID-19. V usage is TRBV10-1 and J usage is TRBJ1-5, with unresolved D. The CDR3 coding sequence is TGCGCCAGCAGTGAGGCTGGGGAGAATCAGCCCCAGCATTTT. Translated, it gives CASSEAGENQPQHF.